The entry below gives a single TCR beta chain sequence along with its context. The source of the sample is a study of T cell changes during pregnancy in multiple sclerosis. This CDR3 contains 15 residues. Trimming took 2 bases from V and 2 from J, leaving 10 bases between them. Germline V lookup: CDR1 ENHRY, CDR2 SYGVKD. Only in-frame clones appear in the TCRdb table, and some are missing; sequencing was by immunoSEQ multiplex PCR. This sample has 100,000 or so clones, with over 85% found just once. The sequencing used peripheral blood, collected after pregnancy. The chain employs TRBV10-3 and TRBJ1-5; D is undetermined. This receptor was taken from a female donor with multiple sclerosis, enrolled in a pregnancy study. CDR3 bases: TGTGCCATCAGTGAGACCGACATTGGCAATCAGCCCCAGCATTTT. Translated, it gives CAISETDIGNQPQHF.